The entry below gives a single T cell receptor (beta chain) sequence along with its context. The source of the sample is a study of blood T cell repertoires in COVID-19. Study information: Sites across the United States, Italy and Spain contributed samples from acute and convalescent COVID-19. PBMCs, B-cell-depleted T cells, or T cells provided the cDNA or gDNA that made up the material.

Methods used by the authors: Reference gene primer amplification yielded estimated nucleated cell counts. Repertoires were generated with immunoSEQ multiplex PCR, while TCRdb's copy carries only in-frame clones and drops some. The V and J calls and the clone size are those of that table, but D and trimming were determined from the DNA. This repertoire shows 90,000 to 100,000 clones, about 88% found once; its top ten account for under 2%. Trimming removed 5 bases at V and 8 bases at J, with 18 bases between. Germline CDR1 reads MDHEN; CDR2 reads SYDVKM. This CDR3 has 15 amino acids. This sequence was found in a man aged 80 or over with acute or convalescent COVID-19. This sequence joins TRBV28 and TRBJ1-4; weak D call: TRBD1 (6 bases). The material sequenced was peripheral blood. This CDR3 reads CASSRTVQGWEKLFF. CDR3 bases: TGTGCCAGCAGTCGCACCGTACAGGGCTGGGAAAAACTGTTTTTT.